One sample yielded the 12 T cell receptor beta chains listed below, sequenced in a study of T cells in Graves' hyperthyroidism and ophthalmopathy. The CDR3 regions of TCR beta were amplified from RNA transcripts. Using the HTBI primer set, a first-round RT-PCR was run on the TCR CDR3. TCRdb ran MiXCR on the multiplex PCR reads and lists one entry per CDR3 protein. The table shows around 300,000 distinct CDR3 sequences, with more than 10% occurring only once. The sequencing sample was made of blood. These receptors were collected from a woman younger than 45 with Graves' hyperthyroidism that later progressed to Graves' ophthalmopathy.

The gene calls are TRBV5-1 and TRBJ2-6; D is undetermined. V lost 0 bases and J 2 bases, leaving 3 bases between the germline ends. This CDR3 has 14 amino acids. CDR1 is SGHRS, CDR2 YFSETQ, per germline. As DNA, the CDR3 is TGCGCCAGCAGCTTGGCCACTGGGGCCAACGTCCTGACTTTC. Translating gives CASSLATGANVLTF.

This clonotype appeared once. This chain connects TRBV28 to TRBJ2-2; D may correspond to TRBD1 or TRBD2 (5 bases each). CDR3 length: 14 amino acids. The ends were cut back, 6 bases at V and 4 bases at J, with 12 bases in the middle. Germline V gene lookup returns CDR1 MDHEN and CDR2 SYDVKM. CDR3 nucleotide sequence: TGTGCCAGCAGGGGGGTGCGCATCACCGGGGAGCTGTTTTTT. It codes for CASRGVRITGELFF.

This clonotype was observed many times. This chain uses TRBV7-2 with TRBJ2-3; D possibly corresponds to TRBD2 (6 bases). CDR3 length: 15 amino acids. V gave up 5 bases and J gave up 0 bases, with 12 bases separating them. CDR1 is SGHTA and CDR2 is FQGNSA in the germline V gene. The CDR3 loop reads CASSISGSSTDTQYF. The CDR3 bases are TGTGCCAGCAGCATTAGCGGATCTAGCACAGATACGCAGTATTTT.

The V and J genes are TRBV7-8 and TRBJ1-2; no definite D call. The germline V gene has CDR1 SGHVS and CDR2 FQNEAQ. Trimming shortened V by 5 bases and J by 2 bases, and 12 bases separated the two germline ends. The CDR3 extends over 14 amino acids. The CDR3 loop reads CASSQVAKNYGYTF. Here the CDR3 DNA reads TGTGCCAGCAGCCAGGTGGCGAAGAACTATGGCTACACCTTC.

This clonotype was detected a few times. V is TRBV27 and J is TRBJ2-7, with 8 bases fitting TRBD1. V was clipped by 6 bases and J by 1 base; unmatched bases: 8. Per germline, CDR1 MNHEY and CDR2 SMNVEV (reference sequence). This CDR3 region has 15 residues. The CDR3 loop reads CASRTRQGSSYEQYF. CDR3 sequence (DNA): TGTGCCAGCAGGACCCGACAGGGGAGTTCCTACGAGCAGTACTTC.

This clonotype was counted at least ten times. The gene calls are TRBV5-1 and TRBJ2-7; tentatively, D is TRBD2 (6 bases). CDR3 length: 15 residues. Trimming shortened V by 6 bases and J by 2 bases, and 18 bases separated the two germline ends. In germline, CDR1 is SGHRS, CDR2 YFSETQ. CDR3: CASKMRGDETYEQYF. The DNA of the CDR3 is TGCGCCAGCAAGATGCGCGGGGACGAGACCTACGAGCAGTACTTC. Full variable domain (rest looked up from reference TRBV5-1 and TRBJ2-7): KAGVTQTPRYLIKTRGQQVTLSCSPISGHRSVSWYQQTPGQGLQFLFEYFSETQRNKGNFPGRFSGRQFSNSRSEMNVSTLELGDSALYLCASKMRGDETYEQYFGPGTRLTVT.

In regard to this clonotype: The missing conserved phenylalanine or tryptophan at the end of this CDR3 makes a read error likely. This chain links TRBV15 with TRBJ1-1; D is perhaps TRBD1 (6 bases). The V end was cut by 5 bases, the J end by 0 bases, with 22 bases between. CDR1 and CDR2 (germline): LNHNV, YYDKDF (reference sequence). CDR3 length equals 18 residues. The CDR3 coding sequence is TGTGCCACCAGCTTCCGTGGGAGGGGGAGAGATTTGAACACTGAAGCTTTCTCT. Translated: CATSFRGRGRDLNTEAFS.

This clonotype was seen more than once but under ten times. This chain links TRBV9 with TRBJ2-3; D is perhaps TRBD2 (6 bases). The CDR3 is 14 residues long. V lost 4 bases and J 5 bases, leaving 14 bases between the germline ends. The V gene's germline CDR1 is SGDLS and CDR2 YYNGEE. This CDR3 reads CASSRDTGGDTQYF. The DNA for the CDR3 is TGTGCCAGCAGCAGAGATACCGGGGGAGATACGCAGTATTTT.

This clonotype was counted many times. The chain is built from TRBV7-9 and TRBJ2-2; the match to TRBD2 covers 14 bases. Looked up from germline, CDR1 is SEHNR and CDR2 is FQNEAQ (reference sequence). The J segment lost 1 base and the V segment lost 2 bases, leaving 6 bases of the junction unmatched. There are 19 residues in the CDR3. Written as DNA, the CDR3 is TGTGCCAGCAGCTTAAAGGGACTAGCGGGAGTGCAGAACACCGGGGAGCTGTTTTTT. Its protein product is CASSLKGLAGVQNTGELFF.

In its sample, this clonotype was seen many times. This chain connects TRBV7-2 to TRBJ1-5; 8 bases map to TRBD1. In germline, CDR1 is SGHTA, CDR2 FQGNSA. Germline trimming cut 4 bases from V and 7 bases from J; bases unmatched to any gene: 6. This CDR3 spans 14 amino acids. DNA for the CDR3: TGTGCCAGCAGCTCCGGACAGGGTACCCAGCCCCAGCATTTT. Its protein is CASSSGQGTQPQHF.

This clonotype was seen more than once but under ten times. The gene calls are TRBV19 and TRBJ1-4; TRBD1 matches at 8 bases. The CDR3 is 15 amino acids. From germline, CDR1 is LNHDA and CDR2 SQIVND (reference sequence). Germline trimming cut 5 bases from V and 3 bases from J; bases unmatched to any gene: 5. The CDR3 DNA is TGTGCCAGTAGTGAAGTGGGACAGGCTAATGAAAAACTGTTTTTT. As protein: CASSEVGQANEKLFF. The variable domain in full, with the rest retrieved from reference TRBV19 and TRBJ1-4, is DGGITQSPKYLFRKEGQNVTLSCEQNLNHDAMYWYRQDPGQGLRLIYYSQIVNDFQKGDIAEGYSVSREKKESFPLTVTSAQKNPTAFYLCASSEVGQANEKLFFGSGTQLSVL.

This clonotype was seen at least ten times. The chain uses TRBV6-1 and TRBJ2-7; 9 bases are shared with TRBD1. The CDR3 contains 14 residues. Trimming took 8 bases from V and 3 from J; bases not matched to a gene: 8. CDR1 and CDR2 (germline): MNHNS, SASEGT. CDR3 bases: TGTGCCAGCGAAGGAGGGACAGGGAACTACGAGCAGTACTTC. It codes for CASEGGTGNYEQYF.